The clone carrying this T cell receptor beta chain has only a few counts. These data belong to a study of cytomegalovirus exposure and HLA in healthy donors. PCR used 60 Vbeta primers and 13 Jbeta primers. This table comes from immunoSEQ multiplex PCR, and its TCRdb copy is limited to in-frame clones, with some not included. The repertoire has tens of thousands of clones, around 90% of them found once; the top ten carry around 2.3%. With 5 bases clipped from V and 2 bases from J, the junction kept 16 bases outside the gene matches. This CDR3 contains 18 residues. Germline values: CDR1 SNHLY, CDR2 FYNNEI.

The source material was PBMCs. The chain is built from TRBV2 and TRBJ2-7; TRBD1 aligns across 9 bases. The receptor was derived from a man between 18 and 29 years old in good health and CMV-seronegative. The CDR3 sequence is CASSQLPPGTGKAYEQYF. The CDR3 region has the DNA TGTGCCAGCAGTCAACTTCCTCCCGGGACAGGGAAAGCCTACGAGCAGTACTTC.